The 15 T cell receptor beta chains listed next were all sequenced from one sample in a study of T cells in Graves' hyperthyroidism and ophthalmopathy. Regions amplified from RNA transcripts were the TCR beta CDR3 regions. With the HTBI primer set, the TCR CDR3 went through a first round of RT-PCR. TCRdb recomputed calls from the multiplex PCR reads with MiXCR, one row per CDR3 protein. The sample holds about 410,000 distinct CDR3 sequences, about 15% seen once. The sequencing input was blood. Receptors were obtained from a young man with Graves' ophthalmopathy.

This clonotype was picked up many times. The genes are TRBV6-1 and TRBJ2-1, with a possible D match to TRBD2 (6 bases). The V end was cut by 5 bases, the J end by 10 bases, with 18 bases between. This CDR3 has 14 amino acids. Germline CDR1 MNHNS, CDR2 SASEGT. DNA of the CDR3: TGTGCCAGCAGTCTTAGCGGACGCGACCGAGAGCAGTTCTTC. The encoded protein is CASSLSGRDREQFF.

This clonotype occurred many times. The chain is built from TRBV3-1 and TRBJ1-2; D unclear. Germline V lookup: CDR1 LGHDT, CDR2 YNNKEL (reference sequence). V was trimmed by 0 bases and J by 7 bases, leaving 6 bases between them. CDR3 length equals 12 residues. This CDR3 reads CASSQEFSGYTF. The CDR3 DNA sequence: TGTGCCAGCAGCCAAGAGTTCAGTGGCTACACCTTC.

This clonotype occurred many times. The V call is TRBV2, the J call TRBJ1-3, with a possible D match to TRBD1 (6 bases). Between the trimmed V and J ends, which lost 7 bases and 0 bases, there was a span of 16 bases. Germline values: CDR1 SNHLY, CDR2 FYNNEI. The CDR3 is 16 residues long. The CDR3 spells CASTQQGPSSGNTIYF. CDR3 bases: TGTGCCAGCACCCAACAGGGCCCGTCCTCTGGAAACACCATATATTTT. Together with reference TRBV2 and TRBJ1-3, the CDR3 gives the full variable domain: EPEVTQTPSHQVTQMGQEVILRCVPISNHLYFYWYRQILGQKVEFLVSFYNNEISEKSEIFDDQFSVERPDGSNFTLKIRSTKLEDSAMYFCASTQQGPSSGNTIYFGEGSWLTVV.

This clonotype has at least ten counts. DNA of the CDR3: TGTGCCAGTAAATTGACAGAGAACACTGAAGCTTTCTTT. It yields the protein CASKLTENTEAFF. The chain carries TRBV18 and TRBJ1-1, with D tentatively TRBD1 (5 bases). The germline CDR1 and CDR2 sequences are KGHSH and LQKENI. This CDR3 has 13 amino acids. Deletions cut 9 bases from V and 1 base from J, with 12 bases between.

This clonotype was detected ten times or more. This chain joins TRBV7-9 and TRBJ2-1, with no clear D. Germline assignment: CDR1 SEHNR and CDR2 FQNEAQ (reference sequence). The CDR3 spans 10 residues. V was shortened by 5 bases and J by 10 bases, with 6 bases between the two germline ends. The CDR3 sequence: CASSIREQFF. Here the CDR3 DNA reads TGTGCCAGCAGCATCCGCGAGCAGTTCTTC.

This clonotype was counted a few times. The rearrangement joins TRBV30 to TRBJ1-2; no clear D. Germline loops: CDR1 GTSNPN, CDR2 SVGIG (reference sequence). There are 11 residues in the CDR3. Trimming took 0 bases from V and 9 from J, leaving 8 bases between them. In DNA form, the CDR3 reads TGTGCCTGGAGTGTGGGCAGCAGCTACACCTTC. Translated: CAWSVGSSYTF.

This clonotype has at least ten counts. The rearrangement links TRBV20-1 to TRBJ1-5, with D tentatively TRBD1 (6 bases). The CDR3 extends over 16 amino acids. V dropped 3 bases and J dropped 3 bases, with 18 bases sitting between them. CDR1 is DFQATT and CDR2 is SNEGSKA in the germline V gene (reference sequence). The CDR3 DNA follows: TGCAGTGCTAGCGGGACACAACTGCCCCTCAATCAGCCCCAGCATTTT. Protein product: CSASGTQLPLNQPQHF.

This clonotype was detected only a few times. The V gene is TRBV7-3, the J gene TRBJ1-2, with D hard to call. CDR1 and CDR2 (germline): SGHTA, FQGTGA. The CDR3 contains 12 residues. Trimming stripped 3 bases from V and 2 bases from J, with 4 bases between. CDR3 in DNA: TGTGCCAGCAGCTTTTACAACTATGGCTACACCTTC. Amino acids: CASSFYNYGYTF.

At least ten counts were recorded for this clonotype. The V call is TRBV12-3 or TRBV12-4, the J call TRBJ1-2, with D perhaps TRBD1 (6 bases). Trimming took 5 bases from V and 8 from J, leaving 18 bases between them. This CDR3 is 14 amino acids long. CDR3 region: CASSPLSGAKGYTF. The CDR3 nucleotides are TGTGCCAGCAGTCCGTTATCAGGGGCTAAAGGCTACACCTTC.

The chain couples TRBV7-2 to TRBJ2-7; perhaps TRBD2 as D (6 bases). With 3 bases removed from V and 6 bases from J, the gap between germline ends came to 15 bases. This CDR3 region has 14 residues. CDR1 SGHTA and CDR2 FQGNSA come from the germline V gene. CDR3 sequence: CASSFEGLPGEQYF. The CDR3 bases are TGTGCCAGCAGCTTTGAGGGACTGCCTGGCGAGCAGTACTTC. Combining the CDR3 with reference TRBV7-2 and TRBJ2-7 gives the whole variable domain GAGVSQSPSNKVTEKGKDVELRCDPISGHTALYWYRQSLGQGLEFLIYFQGNSAPDKSGLPSDRFSAERTGGSVSTLTIQRTQQEDSAVYLCASSFEGLPGEQYFGPGTRLTVT.

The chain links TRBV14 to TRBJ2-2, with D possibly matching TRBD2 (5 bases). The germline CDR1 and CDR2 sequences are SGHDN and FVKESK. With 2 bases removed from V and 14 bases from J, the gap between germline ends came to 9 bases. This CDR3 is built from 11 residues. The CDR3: CASSQQGRLFF. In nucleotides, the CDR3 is TGTGCCAGCAGCCAACAAGGGAGACTGTTTTTT.

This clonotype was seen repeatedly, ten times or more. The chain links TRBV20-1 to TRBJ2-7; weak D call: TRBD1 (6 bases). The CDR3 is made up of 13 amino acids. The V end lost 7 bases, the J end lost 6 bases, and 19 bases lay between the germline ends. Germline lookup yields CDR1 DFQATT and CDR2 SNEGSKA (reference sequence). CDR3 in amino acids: CSVRLQGRPEQYF. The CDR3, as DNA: TGCAGTGTGCGACTACAGGGAAGGCCCGAGCAGTACTTC.

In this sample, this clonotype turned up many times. The CDR3 here is CASTGGSSNQPQHF. For the CDR3, the DNA is TGTGCCAGCACCGGGGGTTCGAGCAATCAGCCCCAGCATTTT. The chain links TRBV7-9 to TRBJ1-5; a possible D gene is TRBD1 (5 bases). Per the germline V gene, CDR1 is SEHNR and CDR2 is FQNEAQ (reference sequence). This CDR3 region has 14 residues. V shed 7 bases and J shed 1 base, with 11 bases lying between them.

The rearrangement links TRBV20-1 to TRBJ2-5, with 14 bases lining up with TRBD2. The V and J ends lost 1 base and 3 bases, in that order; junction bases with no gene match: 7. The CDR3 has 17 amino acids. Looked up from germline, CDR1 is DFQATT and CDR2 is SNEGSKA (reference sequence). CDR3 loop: CSARGTSGRKFEETQYF. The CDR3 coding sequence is TGCAGTGCTAGAGGGACTAGCGGGAGGAAATTTGAAGAGACCCAGTACTTC.

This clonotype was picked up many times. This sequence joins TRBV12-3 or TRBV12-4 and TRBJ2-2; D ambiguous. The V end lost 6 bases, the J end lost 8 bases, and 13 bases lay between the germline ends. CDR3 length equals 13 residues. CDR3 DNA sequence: TGTGCCAGCAGCTACCCCTTCCCGGGGGAGCTGTTTTTT. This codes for CASSYPFPGELFF.